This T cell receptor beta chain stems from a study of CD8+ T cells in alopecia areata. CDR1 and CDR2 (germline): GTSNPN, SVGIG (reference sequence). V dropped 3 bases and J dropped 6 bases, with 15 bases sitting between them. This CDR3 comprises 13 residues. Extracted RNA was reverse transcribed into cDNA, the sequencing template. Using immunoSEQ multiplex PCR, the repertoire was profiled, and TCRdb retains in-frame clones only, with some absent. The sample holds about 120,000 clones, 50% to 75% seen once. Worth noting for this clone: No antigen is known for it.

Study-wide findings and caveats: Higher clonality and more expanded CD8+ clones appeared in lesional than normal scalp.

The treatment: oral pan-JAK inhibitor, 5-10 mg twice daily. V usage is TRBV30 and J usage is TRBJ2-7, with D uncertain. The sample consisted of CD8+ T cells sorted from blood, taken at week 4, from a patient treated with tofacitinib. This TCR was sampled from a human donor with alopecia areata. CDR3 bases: TGTGCCTGGAGGGATGCAGACACTCCCGAGCAGTACTTC. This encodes CAWRDADTPEQYF.